The entry below gives a single T cell receptor (beta chain) sequence along with its context. The target antigen is unknown. The entry originates in a study of CD8+ T cells in alopecia areata. Study as a whole: Affected scalp percentage set treated patients' severity scores. The study, taken as a whole, reports: Tissue-resident alphabeta T cells belonging to normal skin likewise get sequenced within scalp specimens.

RNA, once extracted, was reverse transcribed into cDNA for use as the sequencing template. Profiled with immunoSEQ multiplex PCR; TCRdb holds only in-frame clones, not every one. Among about 210,000 clones listed, roughly 64% were seen once. Stated treatment: oral pan-JAK inhibitor, 5-10 mg twice daily. The germline CDR1 and CDR2 sequences are MNHEY and SVGAGI. V gave up 6 bases and J gave up 5 bases; unmatched junction bases: 6. The CDR3 has 13 residues. The chain employs TRBV6-5 and TRBJ1-1, with 7 bases lining up with TRBD1. This clonotype was sampled from a human donor with alopecia areata. The source material was CD4+ T cells sorted from blood, sampled at week 4, from a patient treated with tofacitinib. In DNA, the CDR3 is TGTGCCAGCAGCCTCAGGGGGTTTACTGAAGCTTTCTTT. Residues: CASSLRGFTEAFF.